The clone carrying this T cell receptor (beta chain) has more than one count but fewer than ten. Its matching antigen is unknown. TCRdb reprocessed the reads via MiXCR and lists one record per CDR3 protein. The repertoire consists of around 81,000 distinct CDR3 sequences, with roughly 37% occurring once and the leading ten covering 93%. This sample is part of a study of T cell repertoires in cytomegalovirus infection. Across the whole study: Use of recently identified HLA-C-restricted and well-studied HLA-B-restricted CMV epitopes was part of the study. It can be stated that public TCR beta signatures indicated CMV infection as well as a matching HLA type. Findings and caveats of the study: There were HLA-C-restricted CMV-specific TCR beta clonotypes dominating the ex vivo response. People with CMV and the relevant HLA were identified by cumulative public TCR beta family frequency.

V was trimmed by 3 bases and J by 6 bases, leaving 14 bases between them. Germline V gene sequence: CDR1 LNHDA, CDR2 SQIVND (reference sequence). The CDR3 runs to 14 residues. V gene TRBV19 combines with J gene TRBJ1-2, with D uncertain. This TCR was sampled from a human donor in good health (CMV status not recorded). Some clones in this sample may be carry-over from other donors' samples. The starting material was CD8+ T cells from cultured PBMCs, obtained from culture after CMV antigen stimulation. This CDR3 is CASSIFSRANGYTF. In nucleotides, the CDR3 is TGTGCCAGTAGTATCTTCTCTAGGGCGAATGGCTACACCTTC.